Below, 28 T cell receptor beta chains from the same sample are listed, as sequenced in a study of CD8+ T cells in alopecia areata. TCR sequencing used cDNA made by reverse transcription of extracted RNA. Generated by immunoSEQ multiplex PCR, the TCRdb table keeps only in-frame clones and is missing some. The sample has some 150,000 clones; about 67% are singletons. The source was CD8+ T cells sorted from blood, collected at week 0. The receptors derive from a human donor with alopecia areata.

V usage is TRBV5-1 and J usage is TRBJ1-6, with 7 bases aligning to TRBD1. Germline V gives CDR1 SGHRS, CDR2 YFSETQ. The CDR3 spans 16 residues. V gave up 5 bases and J gave up 5 bases; unmatched junction bases: 10. DNA of the CDR3: TGCGCCAGCAGAGACGCGGGACAGAAAAATAATTCACCCCTCCACTTT. Translating gives CASRDAGQKNNSPLHF. The entire variable domain, with the rest obtained from reference TRBV5-1 and TRBJ1-6, is as follows: KAGVTQTPRYLIKTRGQQVTLSCSPISGHRSVSWYQQTPGQGLQFLFEYFSETQRNKGNFPGRFSGRQFSNSRSEMNVSTLELGDSALYLCASRDAGQKNNSPLHFGNGTRLTVT.

The rearrangement joins TRBV7-9 to TRBJ2-7, with 8 bases fitting TRBD2. Germline trimming cut 6 bases from V and 11 bases from J; bases unmatched to any gene: 15. The CDR3 is 14 residues long. The V gene's germline CDR1 is SEHNR and CDR2 FQNEAQ (reference sequence). DNA of the CDR3: TGTGCCAGCAGATCCGGGGGACTAGTGGGTAGCGAGTACTTC. Its translation is CASRSGGLVGSEYF.

The table lists this clone with a count of one. J is TRBJ2-1 and V is TRBV10-2; perhaps TRBD2 as D (7 bases). The CDR3 has 12 residues. V lost 10 bases, J lost 7 bases, and 14 bases lay in between. Germline CDR1 WSHSY, CDR2 SAAADI. In DNA, the CDR3 is TGCGCCACCGGACTAGGGGGTAATGAGCAGTTCTTC. Translated: CATGLGGNEQFF.

The gene calls are TRBV7-9 and TRBJ2-7; 12 bases are shared with TRBD1. The germline V gene encodes CDR1 SEHNR and CDR2 FQNEAQ (reference sequence). This CDR3 is built from 16 residues. The V and J ends lost 4 bases and 3 bases, in that order; junction bases with no gene match: 7. CDR3 sequence: CASSSPGTGGGYEQYF. The CDR3 nucleotides read TGTGCCAGCAGCTCGCCTGGGACAGGGGGCGGCTACGAGCAGTACTTC.

This clone has just one count. V is TRBV4-1 and J is TRBJ2-7; a weak D match, TRBD2 (5 bases). V shed 5 bases and J shed 5 bases, with 10 bases lying between them. The CDR3 has 12 amino acids. Per the germline V gene, CDR1 is MGHRA and CDR2 is YSYEKL. CDR3: CASSFGSDEQYF. The CDR3 DNA reads TGCGCCAGCAGCTTCGGTAGCGACGAGCAGTACTTC.

The chain carries TRBV29-1 and TRBJ2-2; D gene ambiguous. The V and J ends lost 8 bases and 7 bases respectively, with 14 bases between them. From germline, CDR1 is SQVTM and CDR2 ANQGSEA. The CDR3 is 12 amino acids. CDR3 in DNA: TGCAGCATGGTTTGGGGAAACGGGGAGCTGTTTTTT. This encodes CSMVWGNGELFF.

The rearrangement links TRBV6-4 to TRBJ1-1; no clear D gene. The ends were cut back, 5 bases at V and 4 bases at J, with 17 bases in the middle. The CDR3 covers 15 residues. Germline V CDR1 and CDR2: MRHNA, SNTAGT. The CDR3 coding sequence is TGTGCCAGCAGTCCCGCAGTTAGGACGAGCACTGAAGCTTTCTTT. Amino acids: CASSPAVRTSTEAFF.

The rearrangement uses TRBV27 and TRBJ2-1; 7 nucleotides align to TRBD1. V lost 0 bases, J lost 10 bases, and 6 bases stayed unmatched. This CDR3 comprises 14 residues. Per the germline V gene, CDR1 is MNHEY and CDR2 is SMNVEV (reference sequence). CDR3 in DNA: TGTGCCAGCAGTTTATCGACAGGGTTGAGGGAGCAGTTCTTC. It encodes CASSLSTGLREQFF.

This chain uses TRBV4-1 with TRBJ1-1; D gene ambiguous. This CDR3 spans 15 amino acids. Trimming took 2 bases from V and 4 from J, leaving 14 bases between them. Germline assignment: CDR1 MGHRA and CDR2 YSYEKL. CDR3 residues: CASSQNEVGSTEAFF. DNA for the CDR3: TGCGCCAGCAGCCAAAACGAAGTGGGAAGCACTGAAGCTTTCTTT.

The J gene is TRBJ2-2, the V gene TRBV29-1; perhaps D is TRBD1 or TRBD2 (5 bases each). The germline V and J ends were trimmed by 6 bases and 1 base, with 18 bases remaining between them. Per germline, CDR1 SQVTM and CDR2 ANQGSEA. This CDR3 comprises 16 residues. The CDR3 loop reads CSVGTGQGLNTGELFF. CDR3 DNA sequence: TGCAGCGTCGGAACGGGGCAAGGCCTGAACACCGGGGAGCTGTTTTTT.

The V and J genes are TRBV2 and TRBJ2-1, with D possibly matching TRBD2 (5 bases). CDR1 and CDR2 from the germline V gene are SNHLY and FYNNEI. The CDR3 has 14 amino acids. V lost 2 bases and J lost 8, with 13 bases in between. CDR3 nucleotides: TGTGCCAGCAGTGAAACTAGGTTAAGCGATGAGCAGTTCTTC. It encodes CASSETRLSDEQFF.

The rearrangement links TRBV7-2 to TRBJ2-5, with 7 bases matching TRBD1. The CDR3 extends over 17 amino acids. CDR1 and CDR2 from the germline V gene are SGHTA and FQGNSA. J lost 5 bases, V lost 3 bases, and 15 bases had no gene match. The CDR3 bases are TGTGCCAGCAGCTTTCCGCTTCTCACAGGGGAGAAGGAGACCCAGTACTTC. This encodes CASSFPLLTGEKETQYF.

This clone was seen a single time. The chain employs TRBV13 and TRBJ2-4; the D gene could be TRBD1 or TRBD2 (5 bases each). The CDR3 covers 15 residues. The V and J ends lost 5 bases and 6 bases respectively, with 17 bases between them. CDR1 is PRHDT and CDR2 is FYEKMQ in the germline V gene (reference sequence). The CDR3 DNA follows: TGTGCCAGCAGCCCAAGAGGGGAGTTGGGAAACATTCAGTACTTC. Translated: CASSPRGELGNIQYF.

This clone was picked up a small number of times. The J gene is TRBJ1-6, the V gene TRBV4-1; 7 bases line up with TRBD1. Unmatched junction bases numbered 13, after V lost 6 bases and J lost 8 bases. Germline V gene data show CDR1 as MGHRA and CDR2 as YSYEKL. The CDR3 extends over 16 amino acids. CDR3 residues: CASRPTADRIYSPLHF. The CDR3 bases are TGCGCCAGCAGACCCACCGCGGACAGGATTTATTCACCCCTCCACTTT.

CDR3 nucleotide sequence: TGTGCCAGCAGAAAGGGGACAGGGGACACTGAAGCTTTCTTT. This sequence encodes CASRKGTGDTEAFF. This chain links TRBV13 with TRBJ1-1, with 10 bases aligning to TRBD1. The CDR3 runs 14 residues. Losses at the gene ends were 6 bases for V and 3 bases for J; bases not matched to a gene: 4. Per germline, CDR1 PRHDT and CDR2 FYEKMQ (reference sequence).

The V and J genes are TRBV11-2 and TRBJ1-1; 10 bases fit TRBD1. V shed 1 base, J shed 8 bases, and the junction held 16 bases outside the gene matches. Germline-derived CDR1 and CDR2 are SGHAT and FQNNGV. This CDR3 comprises 18 residues. The CDR3 here is CASSLGPGTGVSGWEAFF. The CDR3 coding sequence is TGTGCCAGCAGCTTAGGACCCGGGACAGGGGTTTCGGGTTGGGAAGCTTTCTTT.

This sequence joins TRBV11-2 and TRBJ2-1; 13 bases match TRBD2. J was trimmed by 7 bases and V by 4 bases; bases with no gene match: 4. Germline CDR1 is SGHAT and CDR2 is FQNNGV. CDR3 length: 15 amino acids. CDR3 nucleotide sequence: TGTGCCAGCAGCTCGGGACTAGCGGGGTTGAATGAGCAGTTCTTC. It codes for CASSSGLAGLNEQFF.

The V and J genes are TRBV7-9 and TRBJ2-3; 7 nucleotides align to TRBD1. CDR1 and CDR2 (germline): SEHNR, FQNEAQ (reference sequence). The CDR3 is 15 residues long. The trim removed 5 bases at V and 2 bases at J, leaving 7 bases unmatched. CDR3 in DNA: TGTGCCAGCAGCCCCCGGGACAGAGTCACAGATACGCAGTATTTT. This codes for CASSPRDRVTDTQYF. Full variable domain (rest looked up from reference TRBV7-9 and TRBJ2-3): DTGVSQNPRHKITKRGQNVTFRCDPISEHNRLYWYRQTLGQGPEFLTYFQNEAQLEKSRLLSDRFSAERPKGSFSTLEIQRTEQGDSAMYLCASSPRDRVTDTQYFGPGTRLTVL.

The chain is built from TRBV9 and TRBJ1-1; no definite D call. Trimming removed 9 bases at V and 5 bases at J, with 8 bases between. Germline lookup yields CDR1 SGDLS and CDR2 YYNGEE. CDR3 size: 10 residues. This CDR3 is CATRRTEAFF. As DNA, the CDR3 is TGTGCCACCCGGAGGACTGAAGCTTTCTTT.

The J gene is TRBJ2-5, the V gene TRBV5-1; maybe TRBD2 (5 bases). Germline V lookup: CDR1 SGHRS, CDR2 YFSETQ. The CDR3 runs 16 residues. V was shortened by 0 bases and J by 4 bases, with 16 bases between the two germline ends. This chain's CDR3 is CASSLETGLDRETQYF. In nucleotides, the CDR3 is TGCGCCAGCAGCTTGGAAACGGGGTTGGATCGAGAGACCCAGTACTTC.

This rearrangement joins TRBV5-4 to TRBJ2-1; 7 bases fit TRBD1. Trimming at V came to 4 bases and at J to 4 bases, leaving 11 bases not matched to a gene. This CDR3 spans 16 amino acids. Looked up from germline, CDR1 is SGHNT and CDR2 is YYREEE (reference sequence). The CDR3 sequence is CASSVPTDRSYNEQFF. In DNA form, the CDR3 reads TGTGCCAGCAGCGTACCGACGGACAGGTCTTACAATGAGCAGTTCTTC.

This chain uses TRBV9 with TRBJ1-1; tentatively, D is TRBD1 (5 bases). This CDR3 has 13 amino acids. Germline CDR1 is SGDLS and CDR2 is YYNGEE. V was clipped by 2 bases and J by 9 bases, with 14 bases between them. The CDR3 bases are TGTGCCAGCAGCGTGGGTGTGGACAATAAAGCTTTCTTT. Its translation: CASSVGVDNKAFF.

V is TRBV14 and J is TRBJ2-3; D gene ambiguous. The CDR3 is 15 residues long. Trimming took off 1 base at V and 2 bases at J, with 10 bases between the two ends. In germline, CDR1 is SGHDN, CDR2 FVKESK. The CDR3, as DNA: TGTGCCAGCAGCCAAGTGGGGTCCGCCACAGATACGCAGTATTTT. It codes for CASSQVGSATDTQYF. Supplemented by reference TRBV14 and TRBJ2-3, the full variable domain reads EAGVTQFPSHSVIEKGQTVTLRCDPISGHDNLYWYRRVMGKEIKFLLHFVKESKQDESGMPNNRFLAERTGGTYSTLKVQPAELEDSGVYFCASSQVGSATDTQYFGPGTRLTVL.

This chain connects TRBV10-3 to TRBJ2-5; TRBD1 matches at 9 bases. Germline V gene sequence: CDR1 ENHRY, CDR2 SYGVKD. The V segment lost 8 bases and the J segment 4 bases; nucleotides outside the gene matches: 11. This CDR3 has 15 amino acids. Here the CDR3 reads CAIRKGQGHRETQYF. The CDR3 DNA reads TGTGCCATCCGGAAAGGACAGGGGCATCGAGAGACCCAGTACTTC.

The chain couples TRBV9 to TRBJ2-3, with 9 bases fitting TRBD2. J lost 6 bases, V lost 4 bases, and 15 bases had no gene match. Germline CDR1 and CDR2: SGDLS and YYNGEE. The CDR3 sequence is 17 residues long. In nucleotides, the CDR3 is TGTGCCAGCAGCCCACGGCGAGCGGGGGGCAGGGGTGATACGCAGTATTTT. Residues: CASSPRRAGGRGDTQYF.

The CDR3 spells CASGVYTDTQYF. The CDR3 bases are TGTGCCAGCGGCGTTTACACAGATACGCAGTATTTT. The chain joins TRBV6-1 to TRBJ2-3; D gene uncertain. Germline CDR1 and CDR2: MNHNS and SASEGT. There are 12 residues in the CDR3. The ends were cut back, 8 bases at V and 2 bases at J, with 8 bases in the middle.

The rearrangement uses TRBV5-6 and TRBJ1-5; D perhaps matches TRBD1 (6 bases). Trimming took off 2 bases at V and 7 bases at J, with 13 bases between the two ends. CDR3 length: 14 amino acids. CDR1 is SGHDT, CDR2 YYEEEE, per germline. The CDR3 coding sequence is TGTGCCAGCAGCTTCGCGACAGGAGGGCAGCCCCAGCATTTT. As protein: CASSFATGGQPQHF.

This sequence joins TRBV13 and TRBJ1-1; the D gene is possibly TRBD1 (5 bases). The CDR3 has 12 residues. Germline values: CDR1 PRHDT, CDR2 FYEKMQ (reference sequence). Deletions cut 5 bases from V and 9 bases from J, with 13 bases between. CDR3 residues: CASSQEDTQAFF. The CDR3 nucleotides read TGTGCCAGCAGCCAAGAGGACACACAAGCTTTCTTT.